The clone carrying this TCR beta chain appeared many times. No antigen is known for it. The CDR3 goes on 3 residues after the read ends, and that part is filled in from the germline J gene. Germline loops: CDR1 SEHNR, CDR2 FQNEAQ (reference sequence). This CDR3 is built from 15 residues. Trimming removed 6 bases from V and 5 bases from J; junction bases left unmatched: 12. The source of the sample is a study of T cell clonality in common variable immunodeficiency. Broader study findings: In common variable immunodeficiency, TCR beta chains reportedly carried fewer deletions and N-nucleotide insertions.

Both groups were predominantly of Caucasian heritage. The protocol was immunoSEQ multiplex PCR, while the TCRdb copy is restricted to in-frame clones and leaves out a portion. Singletons are absent from the sample, which has 25,000 to 30,000 clones. The sequenced material came from peripheral blood mononuclear cells. This rearrangement joins TRBV7-9 to TRBJ1-1, with TRBD1 matching 7 bases. The TCR originated in a human donor with common variable immunodeficiency. CDR3 DNA (partial): TGTGCCAGCAGTTCTCGACAGGGTGGTTATACTGAA. Its protein product is CASSSRQGGYTE. The CDR3 in its entirety is CASSSRQGGYTEAFF.